These 16 T cell receptor beta chains share one sample of origin, sequenced in a study of radiation and T cells in renal cell carcinoma. Here immunoSEQ multiplex PCR was the method, and the copy in TCRdb shows in-frame clones only, minus some. This repertoire shows tens of thousands of clones, 80% to 90% found once; its top ten account for 20% to 25%. Time point here: blood 2 weeks post-SBRT. Treatment given: 15 Gy SBRT to primary tumor, nephrectomy 4 weeks later. Sequenced here: blood, sampled from a patient whose treatment included radiotherapy and nephrectomy. These receptors originate from a woman between 45 and 60 years old with renal cell carcinoma.

The chain couples TRBV28 to TRBJ1-1, with D maybe TRBD1 (5 bases). The germline V and J ends were trimmed by 6 bases and 6 bases, with 23 bases remaining between them. Germline values: CDR1 MDHEN, CDR2 SYDVKM. There are 16 residues in the CDR3. In nucleotides, the CDR3 is TGTGCCAGCAGCTCTCCCGCGGGAGGGGTGATCCCTGAAGCTTTCTTT. This encodes CASSSPAGGVIPEAFF.

This clone was observed a single time. This chain uses TRBV5-4 with TRBJ2-7, with D tentatively TRBD1 or TRBD2 (5 bases each). The CDR3 contains 13 residues. V was clipped by 0 bases and J by 5 bases, with 9 bases between them. Per the germline V gene, CDR1 is SGHNT and CDR2 is YYREEE (reference sequence). CDR3 in amino acids: CASSLAGQNEQYF. CDR3 in DNA: TGTGCCAGCAGCTTGGCGGGGCAGAACGAGCAGTACTTC.

This clone has just a few counts. The chain employs TRBV30 and TRBJ2-6, with 8 bases matching TRBD1. J was trimmed by 3 bases and V by 2 bases; bases with no gene match: 3. The CDR3 sequence is 15 residues long. The germline gives CDR1 GTSNPN, CDR2 SVGIG (reference sequence). CDR3 nucleotide sequence: TGTGCCTGGAGTTCAGGGGGCGGTGGGGCCAACGTCCTGACTTTC. Translating gives CAWSSGGGGANVLTF. The whole variable domain, filled in from reference TRBV30 and TRBJ2-6, reads SQTIHQWPATLVQPVGSPLSLECTVEGTSNPNLYWYRQAAGRGLQLLFYSVGIGQISSEVPQNLSASRPQDRQFILSSKKLLLSDSGFYLCAWSSGGGGANVLTFGAGSRLTVL.

This sequence joins TRBV4-3 and TRBJ2-2, with 12 bases lining up with TRBD2. V dropped 1 base and J dropped 4; count of bases not matched to a gene: 4. Germline V gene data show CDR1 as LGHNA and CDR2 as YSLEER. There are 17 residues in the CDR3. Written as DNA, the CDR3 is TGCGCCAGCAGCCAAGCGACTAGCGGGAGTAGCACCGGGGAGCTGTTTTTT. This codes for CASSQATSGSSTGELFF.

The chain joins TRBV2 to TRBJ2-3; D unclear. The CDR3 spans 14 residues. Trimming pared 3 bases from V and 6 bases from J, leaving 13 bases between. Germline CDR1 reads SNHLY; CDR2 reads FYNNEI. This CDR3 reads CASSEVPVSDTQYF. The CDR3 nucleotides read TGTGCCAGCAGTGAGGTTCCGGTATCGGATACGCAGTATTTT.

The chain is built from TRBV10-2 and TRBJ1-1; TRBD1 is a possible D gene (5 bases). The V end was cut by 3 bases, the J end by 0 bases, with 11 bases between. The CDR3 covers 15 residues. Germline assignment: CDR1 WSHSY and CDR2 SAAADI. The CDR3 loop is CASSDPGTMNTEAFF. The CDR3 DNA follows: TGCGCCAGCAGTGACCCAGGGACCATGAACACTGAAGCTTTCTTT.

This chain joins TRBV13 and TRBJ1-2; no reliable D call. The CDR3 sequence is 16 residues long. V shed 0 bases and J shed 4 bases, with 15 bases lying between them. Germline lookup yields CDR1 PRHDT and CDR2 FYEKMQ (reference sequence). The CDR3 DNA sequence: TGTGCCAGCAGCTTAGGAAGTTGGGCGAGCAGCTATGGCTACACCTTC. Amino acid sequence: CASSLGSWASSYGYTF.

V and J are TRBV5-1 and TRBJ2-7; a possible D gene is TRBD1 (5 bases). CDR3 size: 16 residues. Germline CDR1 and CDR2: SGHRS and YFSETQ. Trimming cost V 0 bases and J 0 bases, with 13 bases left between them. CDR3 in DNA: TGCGCCAGCAGCTTGGGGGGCAGAGAGATCTCCTACGAGCAGTACTTC. As protein: CASSLGGREISYEQYF.

CDR3 sequence (DNA): TGTGCCAGCAGCCCGGACAGGGGCAGAAGCACAGATACGCAGTATTTT. It encodes CASSPDRGRSTDTQYF. The rearrangement links TRBV11-2 to TRBJ2-3; 9 bases fit TRBD1. The germline CDR1 and CDR2 sequences are SGHAT and FQNNGV. The V segment lost 5 bases and the J segment 0 bases; nucleotides outside the gene matches: 6. There are 16 residues in the CDR3. The whole variable domain, filled in from reference TRBV11-2 and TRBJ2-3, reads EAGVAQSPRYKIIEKRQSVAFWCNPISGHATLYWYQQILGQGPKLLIQFQNNGVVDDSQLPKDRFSAERLKGVDSTLKIQPAKLEDSAVYLCASSPDRGRSTDTQYFGPGTRLTVL.

J is TRBJ2-4 and V is TRBV5-1; 7 bases line up with TRBD1. In germline, CDR1 is SGHRS, CDR2 YFSETQ. The CDR3 is made up of 17 amino acids. V trimming: 4 bases; J trimming: 0 bases; junction bases outside the gene matches: 10. CDR3 region: CASSTWDSKLAKNIQYF. The CDR3 region has the DNA TGCGCCAGCAGCACCTGGGACAGCAAGCTAGCCAAAAACATTCAGTACTTC.

V is TRBV9 and J is TRBJ1-4, with a possible D match to TRBD1 (6 bases). The CDR3 has 15 residues. V dropped 1 base and J dropped 7 bases, with 14 bases sitting between them. Germline assignment: CDR1 SGDLS and CDR2 YYNGEE. The CDR3 reads CASSVSGSGAEKLFF. The DNA for the CDR3 is TGTGCCAGCAGCGTATCAGGGTCGGGGGCTGAAAAACTGTTTTTT.

The rearrangement joins TRBV4-3 to TRBJ1-5; D ambiguous. CDR3 length: 17 amino acids. With 0 bases removed from V and 2 bases from J, the gap between germline ends came to 14 bases. The germline gives CDR1 LGHNA, CDR2 YSLEER. This chain's CDR3 is CASSQDHQVLGNQPQHF. In DNA, the CDR3 is TGCGCCAGCAGCCAAGATCATCAGGTATTAGGCAATCAGCCCCAGCATTTT.

This sequence joins TRBV5-4 and TRBJ2-7, with a tentative D call TRBD1 (5 bases). With 0 bases removed from V and 2 bases from J, the gap between germline ends came to 9 bases. The CDR3 runs to 14 residues. CDR1 is SGHNT and CDR2 is YYREEE in the germline V gene (reference sequence). The CDR3 DNA is TGTGCCAGCAGCTTGGCGGTAGGGGCCTACGAGCAGTACTTC. It yields the protein CASSLAVGAYEQYF. The entire variable domain, with the rest obtained from reference TRBV5-4 and TRBJ2-7, is as follows: ETGVTQSPTHLIKTRGQQVTLRCSSQSGHNTVSWYQQALGQGPQFIFQYYREEENGRGNFPPRFSGLQFPNYSSELNVNALELDDSALYLCASSLAVGAYEQYFGPGTRLTVT.

This clone is categorized as medium-sized. This chain links TRBV5-1 with TRBJ2-7; TRBD1 matches at 8 bases. The junction had 7 bases not matched to a gene; V was cut back by 0 bases and J by 2 bases. Germline V gene lookup returns CDR1 SGHRS and CDR2 YFSETQ. This CDR3 is built from 16 residues. The chain's CDR3 is CASSLEIRTGPYEQYF. CDR3 bases: TGCGCCAGCAGCTTGGAAATCCGGACAGGGCCCTACGAGCAGTACTTC.

The rearrangement joins TRBV7-2 to TRBJ1-2; TRBD1 matches at 7 bases. The germline gives CDR1 SGHTA, CDR2 FQGNSA. The CDR3 covers 15 residues. Trimming cost V 2 bases and J 4 bases; bases outside gene matches: 7. The DNA of the CDR3 is TGTGCCAGCAGCTTATCCCCGCGACAGGGCTATGGCTACACCTTC. Protein: CASSLSPRQGYGYTF. Using reference TRBV7-2 and TRBJ1-2 for the parts outside the CDR3, the full variable domain is GAGVSQSPSNKVTEKGKDVELRCDPISGHTALYWYRQSLGQGLEFLIYFQGNSAPDKSGLPSDRFSAERTGGSVSTLTIQRTQQEDSAVYLCASSLSPRQGYGYTFGSGTRLTVV.

The chain couples TRBV27 to TRBJ1-6; D unresolved. CDR3 size: 12 residues. Per germline, CDR1 MNHEY and CDR2 SMNVEV (reference sequence). The ends were cut back, 2 bases at V and 9 bases at J, with 5 bases in the middle. This chain's CDR3 is CASSLGGSPLHF. CDR3 sequence (DNA): TGTGCCAGCAGTTTAGGAGGTTCACCCCTCCACTTT.